This T cell receptor (beta chain) was recovered during a study of beta chain features in type 1 diabetes. Study observations and caveats: Patients with Type 1 diabetes showed moderately but significantly shorter TCRB CDR3s in all four CD4+ subsets. TCRB repertoires of naive, central memory and Treg cells appeared more similar among patients than among healthy donors. The study found fewer insertions and more deletions at VDJ junctions in type 1 diabetes patients.

With respect to this clone: Its antigen is unknown.

The sequenced template was cDNA made from the entire isolated RNA. Sequencing was performed with immunoSEQ multiplex PCR; in TCRdb, only in-frame clones are kept and a portion is missing. The sample yields approximately 170,000 clones, approximately 9.1% seen once. The germline V gene encodes CDR1 MNHNY and CDR2 SVGAGI (reference sequence). Deletions cut 6 bases from V and 3 bases from J, with 9 bases between. This CDR3 has 12 residues. The material sequenced was central memory CD4+ T cells from blood. This chain joins TRBV6-6 and TRBJ2-7, with D possibly matching TRBD1 (6 bases). The sequence came from a woman under 30 in good health. Written as DNA, the CDR3 is TGTGCCAGCAGGCCCAGGGGCTACGAGCAGTACTTC. Translated: CASRPRGYEQYF.